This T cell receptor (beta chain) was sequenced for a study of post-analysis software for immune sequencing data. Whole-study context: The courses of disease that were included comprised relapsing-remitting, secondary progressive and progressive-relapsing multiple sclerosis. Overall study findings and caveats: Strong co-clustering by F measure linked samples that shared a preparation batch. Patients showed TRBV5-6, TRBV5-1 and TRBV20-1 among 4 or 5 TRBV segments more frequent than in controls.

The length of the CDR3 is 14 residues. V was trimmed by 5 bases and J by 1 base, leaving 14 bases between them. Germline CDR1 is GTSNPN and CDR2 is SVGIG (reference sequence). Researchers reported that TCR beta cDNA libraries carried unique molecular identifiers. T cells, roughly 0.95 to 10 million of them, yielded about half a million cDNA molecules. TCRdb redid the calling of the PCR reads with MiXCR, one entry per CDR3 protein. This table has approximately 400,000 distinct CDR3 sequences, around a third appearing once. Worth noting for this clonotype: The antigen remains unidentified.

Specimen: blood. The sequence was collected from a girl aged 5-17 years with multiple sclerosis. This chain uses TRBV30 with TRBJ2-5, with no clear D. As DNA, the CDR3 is TGTGCCTGGGGTTCTCGCGAGCTCCAAGAGACCCAGTACTTC. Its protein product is CAWGSRELQETQYF.